Listed below are T cell receptor beta chains from one sample, sequenced in a study of T cell changes during pregnancy in multiple sclerosis. TCRdb keeps only in-frame clones here, not all; method: immunoSEQ multiplex PCR. The data contain 55,000 to 85,000 clones, 90% of them seen just once; the ten biggest clones take up 1.4% to 1.5%. The sequenced sample was peripheral blood, obtained in the third trimester of pregnancy. The source is a female donor with multiple sclerosis, enrolled in a pregnancy study. Each CDR3 is given with its conserved first and last residue. The D gene is left open where the match is weak. The size field is filled for only some rows; it gives once, few, many or a size class.

clone size	J gene	D gene	V gene	CDR3 protein	CDR3 DNA
-	TRBJ1-3	-	TRBV7-9	CASSLGQGSGNTIYF	TGTGCCAGCAGCTTAGGCCAGGGCTCTGGAAACACCATATATTTT
once	TRBJ2-3	-	TRBV25-1	CASSDSEGTDTQYF	TGTGCCAGCAGTGATTCTGAGGGAACAGATACGCAGTATTTT
-	TRBJ2-7	TRBD1	TRBV6-5	CASSTGQGGYEQYF	TGTGCCAGCAGTACCGGACAGGGGGGGTACGAGCAGTACTTC
-	TRBJ2-1	TRBD2	TRBV5-8	CASSLLLAGVHEQFF	TGTGCCAGCAGCTTGCTATTAGCGGGAGTCCATGAGCAGTTCTTC
-	TRBJ2-2	-	TRBV9	CASSVVGQGTGELFF	TGTGCCAGCAGCGTAGTGGGGCAAGGTACCGGGGAGCTGTTTTTT
-	TRBJ2-3	TRBD1	TRBV9	CASSPRTIQGDTQYF	TGTGCCAGCAGCCCACGGACCATACAGGGGGATACGCAGTATTTT
-	TRBJ1-1	-	TRBV11-3	CASSPEANTEAFF	TGTGCCAGCAGTCCAGAGGCGAACACTGAAGCTTTCTTT
-	TRBJ2-3	TRBD1	TRBV7-3	CASSFHPWDRENTDTQYF	TGTGCCAGCAGCTTTCATCCCTGGGACAGAGAAAACACAGATACGCAGTATTTT
-	TRBJ1-5	TRBD1	TRBV27	CASSSDRNSNQPQHF	TGTGCCAGCAGTTCGGACAGGAATAGCAATCAGCCCCAGCATTTT
-	TRBJ1-1	-	TRBV19	CASTRAYTEAFF	TGTGCCAGTACCAGAGCGTACACTGAAGCTTTCTTT
few	TRBJ1-1	-	TRBV19	CASTRVEGDTEAFF	TGTGCCAGTACTCGCGTTGAGGGAGACACTGAAGCTTTCTTT
once	TRBJ1-3	-	TRBV5-1	CASSSDMRNTIYF	TGCGCCAGCAGCTCGGACATGCGGAACACCATATATTTT
-	TRBJ1-5	TRBD1	TRBV27	CASSLGQGRTPQHF	TGTGCCAGCAGTCTAGGACAGGGGAGGACGCCCCAGCATTTT
-	TRBJ1-1	-	TRBV27	CASSFGRDPSFITEAFF	TGTGCCAGCAGTTTCGGGCGGGACCCGAGCTTCATCACTGAAGCTTTCTTT
-	TRBJ2-7	TRBD1	TRBV29-1	CSASTTGAYEQYF	TGCAGCGCTTCGACGACAGGGGCCTACGAGCAGTACTTC
-	TRBJ2-3	-	TRBV14	CASAKKQNTDTQYF	TGTGCCAGCGCCAAGAAACAGAACACAGATACGCAGTATTTT
once	TRBJ2-1	TRBD2	TRBV27	CASSLFGSGGNEQFF	TGTGCCAGCAGTTTATTCGGTAGCGGGGGTAATGAGCAGTTCTTC
-	TRBJ2-1	-	TRBV6-4	CASSDSGRMSSYNEQFF	TGTGCCAGCAGTGACTCAGGCAGGATGAGCTCCTACAATGAGCAGTTCTTC
-	TRBJ1-3	TRBD1	TRBV19	CASRGQAQGNTIYF	TGTGCCAGTAGGGGACAGGCCCAGGGAAACACCATATATTTT
-	TRBJ2-2	-	TRBV27	CASTNIRLAGTGELFF	TGTGCCAGCACGAACATTCGGCTAGCTGGCACCGGGGAGCTGTTTTTT
-	TRBJ1-2	-	TRBV7-9	CASTARHSVDGGGYTF	TGTGCCAGCACCGCACGACACTCGGTCGATGGAGGTGGCTACACCTTC
-	TRBJ2-2	-	TRBV11-2	CASSQGWATGELFF	TGTGCCAGCAGCCAGGGGTGGGCCACCGGGGAGCTGTTTTTT
-	TRBJ2-3	TRBD2	TRBV4-1	CASSQGAFPSGMEDTQYF	TGCGCCAGCAGCCAAGGGGCTTTTCCTAGCGGGATGGAGGATACGCAGTATTTT
-	TRBJ2-7	TRBD1	TRBV4-3	CASAQGTGESYEQYF	TGCGCCAGCGCACAGGGGACAGGGGAATCCTACGAGCAGTACTTC
-	TRBJ1-1	TRBD1	TRBV19	CASSASRGTLDTEAFF	TGTGCCAGTAGTGCCTCCAGGGGGACCCTAGACACTGAAGCTTTCTTT
-	TRBJ2-6	-	TRBV7-2	CASTYPGANVLTF	TGTGCCAGCACCTACCCTGGGGCCAACGTCCTGACTTTC
-	TRBJ2-1	TRBD2	TRBV5-4	CASNRTSGSNEQFF	TGTGCCAGCAACCGGACTAGCGGAAGCAATGAGCAGTTCTTC
-	TRBJ1-2	-	TRBV10-3	CAISESILGLYGYTF	TGTGCCATCAGTGAGTCAATTTTGGGACTATATGGCTACACCTTC
-	TRBJ2-1	TRBD2	TRBV18	CASSLGGGAFNEQFF	TGTGCCAGCTCACTGGGCGGGGGGGCCTTCAATGAGCAGTTCTTC
-	TRBJ2-7	-	TRBV5-4	CASSFEDRAYEQYF	TGTGCCAGCAGCTTCGAGGACAGAGCCTACGAGCAGTACTTC
-	TRBJ2-1	TRBD2	TRBV29-1	CSVGDLAGGQVRQFF	TGCAGCGTGGGGGATTTAGCGGGGGGGCAGGTCAGGCAGTTCTTC
few	TRBJ1-2	-	TRBV6-5	CASRVTGSNYGYTF	TGTGCCAGCAGAGTTACAGGGTCTAACTATGGCTACACCTTC
-	TRBJ2-7	-	TRBV4-2	CASSQEGRMSTYEQYF	TGTGCCAGCAGCCAAGAGGGCCGTATGTCAACCTACGAGCAGTACTTC
-	TRBJ1-4	-	TRBV2	CASSSYATNEKLFF	TGTGCCAGCAGTTCTTATGCAACTAATGAAAAACTGTTTTTT
-	TRBJ2-1	TRBD1	TRBV5-4	CASSYDRDDEQFF	TGTGCCAGCAGCTACGACAGGGATGATGAGCAGTTCTTC
-	TRBJ2-1	TRBD2	TRBV5-1	CASSVSSGRGHEQFF	TGCGCCAGCAGCGTCTCTAGCGGGAGGGGCCATGAGCAGTTCTTC
-	TRBJ1-2	TRBD1	TRBV5-1	CASSPSGTGGYGYTF	TGCGCCAGCAGCCCGTCTGGGACAGGGGGGTATGGCTACACCTTC
-	TRBJ1-2	-	TRBV7-9	CASSSVDRIYGYTF	TGTGCCAGCAGCTCAGTCGACAGGATCTATGGCTACACCTTC
-	TRBJ1-1	-	TRBV7-6	CASSSGVSTEAFF	TGTGCCAGCAGCTCAGGGGTGAGCACTGAAGCTTTCTTT
-	TRBJ2-7	TRBD2	TRBV4-2	CASSATSGGNYEQYF	TGTGCCAGCAGCGCTACTAGCGGGGGGAACTACGAGCAGTACTTC
-	TRBJ2-3	-	TRBV6-1	CASSEAVFGEDTQYF	TGTGCCAGCAGTGAAGCCGTATTCGGGGAGGATACGCAGTATTTT
once	TRBJ2-7	TRBD2	TRBV14	CASSQVPAGRARLELYEQYF	TGTGCCAGCAGCCAGGTTCCTGCCGGGAGGGCCAGGCTGGAACTCTACGAGCAGTACTTC
-	TRBJ2-7	-	TRBV4-2	CASSQAVDLREQYF	TGTGCCAGCAGCCAAGCGGTCGACTTACGAGAGCAGTACTTC
-	TRBJ2-7	TRBD1	TRBV5-6	CASSSAGTGHPKRYF	TGTGCCAGCAGCTCCGCCGGGACAGGGCATCCAAAGCGGTACTTC
once	TRBJ1-1	TRBD1	TRBV19	CASTQGAAFTEAFF	TGTGCCAGTACTCAGGGGGCGGCTTTCACTGAAGCTTTCTTT